The clone carrying this T cell receptor beta chain has only a few counts. This record belongs to a study of T cells in Graves' hyperthyroidism and ophthalmopathy. CDR1 MNHEY and CDR2 SVGEGT come from the germline V gene. The CDR3 is 12 amino acids. V lost 2 bases, J lost 9 bases, and 9 bases lay in between. Amplification targeted TCR beta CDR3 regions from RNA transcripts. TCR CDR3 underwent first-round RT-PCR with the HTBI primer set. From the multiplex PCR reads, TCRdb called clonotypes with MiXCR, one entry per CDR3 protein. The repertoire holds about 640,000 distinct CDR3 sequences, with 20% to 25% as singletons.

Material for sequencing was blood. This chain joins TRBV6-2 or TRBV6-3 and TRBJ2-3; no definite D call. The receptor comes from a man aged 25-45 years with Graves' ophthalmopathy. CDR3 nucleotides: TGTGCCAGCAGTTACCGATCGTTAACGCAGTATTTT. This sequence encodes CASSYRSLTQYF.